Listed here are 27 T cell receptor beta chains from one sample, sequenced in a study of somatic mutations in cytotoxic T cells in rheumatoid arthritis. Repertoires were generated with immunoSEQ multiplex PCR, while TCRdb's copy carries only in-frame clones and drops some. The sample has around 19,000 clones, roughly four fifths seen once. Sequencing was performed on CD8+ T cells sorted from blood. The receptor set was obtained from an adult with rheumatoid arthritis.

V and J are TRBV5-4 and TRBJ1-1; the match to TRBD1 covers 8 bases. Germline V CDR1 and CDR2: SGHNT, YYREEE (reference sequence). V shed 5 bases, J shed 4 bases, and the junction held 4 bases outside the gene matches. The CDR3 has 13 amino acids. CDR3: CASRDREATEAFF. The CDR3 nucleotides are TGTGCCAGCAGGGACAGGGAGGCCACTGAAGCTTTCTTT.

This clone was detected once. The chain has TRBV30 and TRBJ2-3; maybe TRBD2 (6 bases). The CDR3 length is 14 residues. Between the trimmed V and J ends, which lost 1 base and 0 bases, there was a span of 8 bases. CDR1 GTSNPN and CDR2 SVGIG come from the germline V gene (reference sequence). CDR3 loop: CAWSDGTSTDTQYF. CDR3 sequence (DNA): TGTGCCTGGAGTGACGGGACTAGCACAGATACGCAGTATTTT.

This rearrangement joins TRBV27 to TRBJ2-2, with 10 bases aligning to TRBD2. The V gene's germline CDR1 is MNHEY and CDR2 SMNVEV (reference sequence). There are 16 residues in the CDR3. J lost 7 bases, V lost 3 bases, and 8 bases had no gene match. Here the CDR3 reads CASSFERGGPVGELFF. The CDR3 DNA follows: TGTGCCAGCAGTTTCGAGCGGGGGGGGCCCGTCGGGGAGCTGTTTTTT.

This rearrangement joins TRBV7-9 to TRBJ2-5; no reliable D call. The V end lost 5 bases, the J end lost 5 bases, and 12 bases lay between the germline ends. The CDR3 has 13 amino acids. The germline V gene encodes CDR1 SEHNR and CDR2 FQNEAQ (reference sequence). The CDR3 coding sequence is TGTGCCAGCAGCGCGGACGTAGTGGAGACCCAGTACTTC. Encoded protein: CASSADVVETQYF.

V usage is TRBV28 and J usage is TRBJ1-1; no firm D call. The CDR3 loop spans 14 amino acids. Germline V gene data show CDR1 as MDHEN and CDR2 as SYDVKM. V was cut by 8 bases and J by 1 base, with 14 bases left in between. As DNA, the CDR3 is TGTGCCAGCCTACCTGCAGGAAAGAACACTGAAGCTTTCTTT. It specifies CASLPAGKNTEAFF.

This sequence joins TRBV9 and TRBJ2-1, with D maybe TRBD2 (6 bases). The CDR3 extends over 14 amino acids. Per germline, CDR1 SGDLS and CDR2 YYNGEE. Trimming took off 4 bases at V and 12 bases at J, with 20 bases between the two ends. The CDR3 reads CASSPGTSSIGQFF. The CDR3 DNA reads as TGTGCCAGCAGCCCCGGGACTTCCTCAATTGGGCAGTTCTTC.

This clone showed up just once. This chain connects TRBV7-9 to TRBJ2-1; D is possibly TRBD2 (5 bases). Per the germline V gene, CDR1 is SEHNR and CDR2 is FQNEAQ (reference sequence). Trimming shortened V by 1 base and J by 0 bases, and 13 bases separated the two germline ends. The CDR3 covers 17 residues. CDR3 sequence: CASSLEAGRSSYNEQFF. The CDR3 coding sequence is TGTGCCAGCAGCTTAGAGGCGGGCCGAAGCTCCTACAATGAGCAGTTCTTC.

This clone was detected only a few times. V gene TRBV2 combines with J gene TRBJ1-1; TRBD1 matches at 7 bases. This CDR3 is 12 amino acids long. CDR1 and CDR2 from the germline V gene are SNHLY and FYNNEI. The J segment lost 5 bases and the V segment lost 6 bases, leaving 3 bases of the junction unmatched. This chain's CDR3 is CASRRGRTEAFF. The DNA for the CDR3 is TGTGCCAGCAGGAGGGGGCGAACTGAAGCTTTCTTT.

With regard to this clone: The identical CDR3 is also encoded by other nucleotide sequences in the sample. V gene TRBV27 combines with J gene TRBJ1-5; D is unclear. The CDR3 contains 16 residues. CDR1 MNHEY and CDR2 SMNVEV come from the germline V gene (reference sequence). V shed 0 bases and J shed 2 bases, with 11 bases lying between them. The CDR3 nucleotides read TGTGCCAGCAGTTTATCTGGGGTGCGGGGCAATCAGCCCCAGCATTTT. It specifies CASSLSGVRGNQPQHF.

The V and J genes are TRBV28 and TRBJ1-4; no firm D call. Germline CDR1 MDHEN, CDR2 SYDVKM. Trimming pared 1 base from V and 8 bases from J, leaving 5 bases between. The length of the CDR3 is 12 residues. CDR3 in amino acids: CASSLSAEKLFF. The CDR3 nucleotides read TGTGCCAGCAGTTTATCTGCGGAAAAACTGTTTTTT.

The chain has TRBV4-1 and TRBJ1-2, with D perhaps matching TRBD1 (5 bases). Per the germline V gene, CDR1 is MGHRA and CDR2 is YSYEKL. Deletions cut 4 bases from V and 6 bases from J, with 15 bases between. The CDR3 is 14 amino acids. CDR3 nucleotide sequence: TGCGCCAGCAGCCGCCCGGGGCAGGGAGATGGCTACACCTTC. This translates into CASSRPGQGDGYTF.

In DNA form, the CDR3 reads TGTGCCAGCAGCCCAGGGGCTAGTCTTAACTACGAGCAGTACTTC. Translation gives CASSPGASLNYEQYF. The V and J genes are TRBV5-6 and TRBJ2-7, with TRBD1 as a possible D gene (6 bases). The germline V gene encodes CDR1 SGHDT and CDR2 YYEEEE. The CDR3 consists of 15 residues. V lost 4 bases to trimming and J lost 3 bases, with 17 bases between them.

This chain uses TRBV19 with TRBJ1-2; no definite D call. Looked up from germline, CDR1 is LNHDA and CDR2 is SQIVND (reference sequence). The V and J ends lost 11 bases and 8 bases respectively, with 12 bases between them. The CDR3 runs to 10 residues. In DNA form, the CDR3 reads TGTGCCGTAATGAGGCACGGCTACACCTTC. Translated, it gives CAVMRHGYTF.

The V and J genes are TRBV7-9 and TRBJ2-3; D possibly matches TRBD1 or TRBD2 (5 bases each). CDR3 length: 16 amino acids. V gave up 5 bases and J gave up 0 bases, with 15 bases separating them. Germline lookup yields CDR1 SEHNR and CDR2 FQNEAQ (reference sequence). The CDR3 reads CASSRGGRTSTDTQYF. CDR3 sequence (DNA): TGTGCCAGCAGCCGTGGGGGACGCACTAGCACAGATACGCAGTATTTT.

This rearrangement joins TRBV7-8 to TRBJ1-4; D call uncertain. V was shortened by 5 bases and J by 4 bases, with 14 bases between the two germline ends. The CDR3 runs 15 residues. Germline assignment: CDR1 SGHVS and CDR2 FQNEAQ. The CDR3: CASSAGATGNEKLFF. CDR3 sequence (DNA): TGTGCCAGCAGCGCGGGCGCGACGGGTAATGAAAAACTGTTTTTT.

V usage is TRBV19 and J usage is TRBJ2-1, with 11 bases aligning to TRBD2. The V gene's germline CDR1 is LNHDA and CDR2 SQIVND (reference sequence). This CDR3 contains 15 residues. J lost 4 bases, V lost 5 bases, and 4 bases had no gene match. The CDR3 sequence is CASSLAGGIYNEQFF. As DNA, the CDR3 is TGTGCCAGTAGTCTAGCGGGGGGCATTTACAATGAGCAGTTCTTC. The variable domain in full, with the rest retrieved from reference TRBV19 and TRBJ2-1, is DGGITQSPKYLFRKEGQNVTLSCEQNLNHDAMYWYRQDPGQGLRLIYYSQIVNDFQKGDIAEGYSVSREKKESFPLTVTSAQKNPTAFYLCASSLAGGIYNEQFFGPGTRLTVL.

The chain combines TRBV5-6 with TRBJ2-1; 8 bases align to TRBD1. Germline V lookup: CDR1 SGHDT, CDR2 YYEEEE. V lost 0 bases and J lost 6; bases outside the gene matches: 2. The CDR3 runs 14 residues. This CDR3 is CASSLGTGSNEQFF. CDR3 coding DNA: TGTGCCAGCAGCTTGGGGACAGGGTCCAATGAGCAGTTCTTC.

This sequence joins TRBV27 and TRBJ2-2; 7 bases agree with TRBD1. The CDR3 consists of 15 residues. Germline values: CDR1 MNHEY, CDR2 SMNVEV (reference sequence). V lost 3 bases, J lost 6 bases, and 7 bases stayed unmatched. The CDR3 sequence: CASSLYRGAPGELFF. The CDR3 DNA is TGTGCCAGCAGTTTGTACAGGGGCGCTCCCGGGGAGCTGTTTTTT.

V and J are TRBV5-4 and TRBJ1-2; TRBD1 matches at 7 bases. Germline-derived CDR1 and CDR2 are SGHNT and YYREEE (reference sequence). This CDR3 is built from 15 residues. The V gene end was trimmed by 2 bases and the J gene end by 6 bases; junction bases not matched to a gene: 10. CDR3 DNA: TGTGCCAGCAGCTTAGATCACAGGGACAGCCATGGCTACACCTTC. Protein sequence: CASSLDHRDSHGYTF.

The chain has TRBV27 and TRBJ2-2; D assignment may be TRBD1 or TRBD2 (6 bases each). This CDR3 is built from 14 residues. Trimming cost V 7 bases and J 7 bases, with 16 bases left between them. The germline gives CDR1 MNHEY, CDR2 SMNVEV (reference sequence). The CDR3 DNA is TGTGCCAGCAACCAAGGGGGGACGGGCGGGGAGCTGTTTTTT. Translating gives CASNQGGTGGELFF.

CDR3 DNA: TGTGCCAGCAGCTTAGGACTAGTTATTTCGACAGATACGCAGTATTTT. Amino acid sequence: CASSLGLVISTDTQYF. J is TRBJ2-3 and V is TRBV11-2, with D tentatively TRBD2 (6 bases). Per germline, CDR1 SGHAT and CDR2 FQNNGV. V lost 1 base, J lost 3 bases, and 14 bases lay in between. The CDR3 totals 16 residues. Full variable domain (outside the CDR3, taken from reference TRBV11-2 and TRBJ2-3): EAGVAQSPRYKIIEKRQSVAFWCNPISGHATLYWYQQILGQGPKLLIQFQNNGVVDDSQLPKDRFSAERLKGVDSTLKIQPAKLEDSAVYLCASSLGLVISTDTQYFGPGTRLTVL.

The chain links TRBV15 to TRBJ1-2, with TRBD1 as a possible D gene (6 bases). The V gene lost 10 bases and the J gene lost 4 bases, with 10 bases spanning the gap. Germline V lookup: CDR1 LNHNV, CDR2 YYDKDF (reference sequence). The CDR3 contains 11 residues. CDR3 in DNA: TGTGCCATTGGGGACATCTATGGCTACACCTTC. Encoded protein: CAIGDIYGYTF.

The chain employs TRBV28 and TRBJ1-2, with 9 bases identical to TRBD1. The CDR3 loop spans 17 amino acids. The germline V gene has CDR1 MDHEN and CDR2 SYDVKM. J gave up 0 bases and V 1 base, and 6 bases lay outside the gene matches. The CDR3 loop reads CASSLYGGQGTNYGYTF. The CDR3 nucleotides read TGTGCCAGCAGTTTATACGGGGGACAGGGTACTAACTATGGCTACACCTTC.

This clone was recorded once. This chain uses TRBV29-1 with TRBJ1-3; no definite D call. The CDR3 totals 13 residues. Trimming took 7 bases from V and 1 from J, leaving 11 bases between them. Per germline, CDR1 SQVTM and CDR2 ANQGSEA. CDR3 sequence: CSAEVGSGNTIYF. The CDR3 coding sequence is TGCAGCGCCGAAGTAGGTTCTGGAAACACCATATATTTT.

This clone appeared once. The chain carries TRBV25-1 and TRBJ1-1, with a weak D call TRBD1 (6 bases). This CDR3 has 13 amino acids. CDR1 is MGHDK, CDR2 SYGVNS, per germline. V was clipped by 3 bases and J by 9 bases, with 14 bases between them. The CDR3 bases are TGTGCCAGCAGTGACGCCCCTACAGGGCAAGCTTTCTTT. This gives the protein CASSDAPTGQAFF. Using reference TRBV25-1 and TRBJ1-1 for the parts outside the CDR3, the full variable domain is EADIYQTPRYLVIGTGKKITLECSQTMGHDKMYWYQQDPGMELHLIHYSYGVNSTEKGDLSSESTVSRIRTEHFPLTLESARPSHTSQYLCASSDAPTGQAFFGQGTRLTVV.

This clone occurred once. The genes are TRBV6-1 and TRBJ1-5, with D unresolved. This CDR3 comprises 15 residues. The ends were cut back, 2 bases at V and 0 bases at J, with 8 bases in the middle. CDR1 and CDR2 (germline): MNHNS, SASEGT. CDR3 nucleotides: TGTGCCAGCAGTGAATGGGAGTATAGCAATCAGCCCCAGCATTTT. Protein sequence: CASSEWEYSNQPQHF.

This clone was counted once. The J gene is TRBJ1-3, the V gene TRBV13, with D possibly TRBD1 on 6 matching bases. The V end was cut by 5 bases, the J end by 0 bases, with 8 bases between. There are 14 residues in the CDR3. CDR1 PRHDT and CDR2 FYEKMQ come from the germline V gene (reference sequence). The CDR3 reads CASSGQFSGNTIYF. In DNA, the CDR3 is TGTGCCAGCAGCGGACAGTTCTCTGGAAACACCATATATTTT.